This T cell receptor (beta chain) was identified during a study of yellow fever vaccine responses in identical twins (dated by TCRdb to between 2018 and 2020). Study-level background: In the study, vaccine-responding T cell clones were precisely tracked in identical twins. The paper's findings and limits, for the study overall: The authors reported that the T cell response to vaccination in identical twins appeared partly convergent and partly personalized.

Inclusive of the bounding cysteine and phenylalanine, the CDR3 is 14 residues long. Just CDR3 DNA is preserved here, 42 bases in frame from base 1. V sheds 6 bases and J sheds 1 base, leaving 11 bases between their ends. To prepare the library, RT-PCR was applied. Sequencing used an Illumina HiSeq 2500. The public reads were reanalyzed by TCRdb: fastp trimming at Q25, MiXCR alignment, in-frame beta chains only. Every entry covers one CDR3 protein and lists the most common genes and DNA from its rows. This sample is represented by roughly 4,200 distinct CDR3 sequences; 65% to 90% of them were singletons. The ten largest clones add up to over 2.5% of the sample. Comments on this clonotype: It lacks a known antigen. The record has no base qualities; no much larger clone is one base away.

The receptor comes from a woman aged 18-30 years who received the yellow fever vaccine. Donor details come from another sample of the same person, matched by shared clones. The chain joins TRBV12-3 or TRBV12-4 to TRBJ2-3; the D gene is not confidently resolved. The sequenced sample was T cells from blood (PBMCs), unsorted or a sorted subset (not recorded which), obtained before or after yellow fever vaccination (not recorded which). The CDR3 amino acid sequence is: CASRTSPRTDTQYF. The DNA sequence is as follows: TGTGCCAGCAGAACCTCACCCCGCACAGATACGCAGTATTTT.